These 9 T cell receptor beta chains share one sample of origin, sequenced in a study of cytomegalovirus exposure and HLA in healthy donors. The PCR was carried out with 60 Vbeta primers and 13 Jbeta primers. The assay was immunoSEQ multiplex PCR, and TCRdb's table has in-frame clones only and misses some. The sample records 100,000 to 120,000 clones, 76% being singletons. The source material was PBMCs. The source is a man aged 30 to 39 in good health and CMV-seropositive.

This chain connects TRBV5-5 to TRBJ2-7; a possible D gene is TRBD2 (5 bases). The V gene's germline CDR1 is SGHKS and CDR2 YYEKEE (reference sequence). The CDR3 is made up of 16 amino acids. The germline V and J ends were trimmed by 5 bases and 0 bases, with 18 bases remaining between them. The CDR3 spells CASRLFWGASSYEQYF. CDR3 bases: TGTGCCAGCAGATTATTTTGGGGAGCAAGCTCCTACGAGCAGTACTTC.

This clone was picked up one time. The chain couples TRBV6-5 to TRBJ1-6; 9 positions agree with TRBD1. The trim removed 6 bases at V and 9 bases at J, leaving 6 bases unmatched. In germline, CDR1 is MNHEY, CDR2 SVGAGI. The CDR3 is made up of 14 amino acids. The CDR3 region is CASRQQGAGSPLHF. The CDR3 DNA sequence: TGTGCCAGCAGACAACAGGGGGCGGGTTCACCCCTCCACTTT.

This clone was detected only a few times. The chain carries TRBV6-1 and TRBJ2-7, with D maybe TRBD2 (5 bases). CDR1 and CDR2 from the germline V gene are MNHNS and SASEGT. The CDR3 length is 17 residues. Deletions cut 3 bases from V and 0 bases from J, with 18 bases between. As DNA, the CDR3 is TGTGCCAGCAGTGACCCCGGTGGAGGTTGGAGCTCCTACGAGCAGTACTTC. This sequence encodes CASSDPGGGWSSYEQYF.

The chain joins TRBV30 to TRBJ1-5; D is undetermined. V lost 2 bases, J lost 1 base, and 6 bases lay in between. Per the germline V gene, CDR1 is GTSNPN and CDR2 is SVGIG (reference sequence). CDR3 length: 13 residues. CDR3 sequence (DNA): TGTGCCTGGAGTTGGAGAAGCAATCAGCCCCAGCATTTT. This codes for CAWSWRSNQPQHF.

V gene TRBV28 combines with J gene TRBJ1-6, with 9 bases lining up with TRBD1. The germline CDR1 and CDR2 sequences are MDHEN and SYDVKM. V lost 7 bases and J lost 7; bases outside the gene matches: 5. This CDR3 has 14 residues. CDR3 nucleotide sequence: TGTGCCAGCAAAGGGACAGGGCTAAATTCACCCCTCCACTTT. As protein: CASKGTGLNSPLHF.

This clone occurred once. The chain couples TRBV5-6 to TRBJ2-7; D unclear. With 2 bases removed from V and 3 bases from J, the gap between germline ends came to 9 bases. This CDR3 is 13 amino acids long. Germline V gene data show CDR1 as SGHDT and CDR2 as YYEEEE. CDR3 loop: CASSLSQSYEQYF. The CDR3 nucleotides read TGTGCCAGCAGCTTATCACAGAGCTACGAGCAGTACTTC.

The chain joins TRBV6-5 to TRBJ2-2; 8 bases fit TRBD1. The V gene's germline CDR1 is MNHEY and CDR2 SVGAGI. The CDR3 length is 14 residues. V lost 8 bases, J lost 5 bases, and 7 bases stayed unmatched. The CDR3 region has the DNA TGTGCCAGCCTAGACAGGGGTGAGACCGGGGAGCTGTTTTTT. Translating gives CASLDRGETGELFF.

The chain recombines TRBV2 with TRBJ1-2, with D maybe TRBD1 (5 bases). Trimming left V 9 bases short and J 3 bases short, with 14 bases between. The CDR3 sequence is 13 residues long. Looked up from germline, CDR1 is SNHLY and CDR2 is FYNNEI. CDR3 nucleotide sequence: TGTGCCAGAACCCTAGCGGGGCACTATGGCTACACCTTC. This sequence encodes CARTLAGHYGYTF.

The chain joins TRBV7-8 to TRBJ1-1; 9 bases match TRBD1. The CDR3 runs to 17 residues. Losses at the gene ends were 0 bases for V and 0 bases for J; bases not matched to a gene: 5. Looked up from germline, CDR1 is SGHVS and CDR2 is FQNEAQ. In DNA form, the CDR3 reads TGTGCCAGCAGCTTAGCCTGGGACAGGGAGTTGAACACTGAAGCTTTCTTT. It encodes CASSLAWDRELNTEAFF. Combining the CDR3 with reference TRBV7-8 and TRBJ1-1 gives the whole variable domain GAGVSQSPRYKVAKRGQDVALRCDPISGHVSLFWYQQALGQGPEFLTYFQNEAQLDKSGLPSDRFFAERPEGSVSTLKIQRTQQEDSAVYLCASSLAWDRELNTEAFFGQGTRLTVV.